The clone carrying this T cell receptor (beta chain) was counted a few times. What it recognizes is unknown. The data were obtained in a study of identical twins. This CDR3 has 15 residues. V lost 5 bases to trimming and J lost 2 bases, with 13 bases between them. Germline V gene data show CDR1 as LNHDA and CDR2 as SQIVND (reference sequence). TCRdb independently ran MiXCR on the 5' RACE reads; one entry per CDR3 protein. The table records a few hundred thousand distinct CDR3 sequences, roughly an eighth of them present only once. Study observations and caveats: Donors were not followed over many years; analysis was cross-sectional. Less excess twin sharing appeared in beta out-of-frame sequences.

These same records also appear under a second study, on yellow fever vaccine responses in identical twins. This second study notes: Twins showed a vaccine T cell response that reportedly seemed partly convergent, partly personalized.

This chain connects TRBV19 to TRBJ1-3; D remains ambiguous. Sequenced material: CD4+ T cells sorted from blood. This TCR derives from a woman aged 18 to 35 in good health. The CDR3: CASSHRSNAGNTIYF. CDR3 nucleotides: TGTGCCAGTAGTCATCGGTCGAACGCTGGAAACACCATATATTTT. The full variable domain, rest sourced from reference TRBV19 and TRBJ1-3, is DGGITQSPKYLFRKEGQNVTLSCEQNLNHDAMYWYRQDPGQGLRLIYYSQIVNDFQKGDIAEGYSVSREKKESFPLTVTSAQKNPTAFYLCASSHRSNAGNTIYFGEGSWLTVV.